This is a list of T cell receptor beta chains from one sample in a study of cytomegalovirus exposure and HLA in healthy donors. Data came from immunoSEQ multiplex PCR; TCRdb stores just in-frame clones and leaves some out. This table holds about 200,000 clones, less than 80% found once. Sequencing used PBMCs. The origin of the receptors is a woman between 25 and 40 years old in good health and CMV-seropositive. The CDR3 runs from the conserved cysteine through the conserved F or W.

cdr3_length v_call cdr3_aa
14 TRBV12-5 CASVRDSLADTQYF
16 TRBV11-2 CASSYTAGGHSYEQYF
16 TRBV12-5 CASGYERGWGTDTQYF
15 TRBV21-1 CASSSETGAAREQYF
14 TRBV5-1 CATQRVSGPYEQYF
20 TRBV4-1 CASSPTPRGAGGFEDYGYTF
14 TRBV27 CASSLITGAYEQYF
14 TRBV6-5 CASSYSQGEQPQHF
14 TRBV9 CASSAARGTDTQYF
19 TRBV11-2 CASSFPSFQGALFNTEAFF
17 TRBV7-8 CASSPGLSWGSYNEQFF
14 TRBV18 CASSPGQRTYGYTF
13 TRBV7-9 CAGRTDSWETQYF
15 TRBV7-2 CASSLRGTGDEKLFF
14 TRBV6-5 CASSPGGGYNEQFF
17 TRBV29-1 CSVAGTSGTRSYNEQFF
15 TRBV15 CATSAGSGSYNEQFF
14 TRBV5-1 CASSPAGLMYEQYF
14 TRBV4-2 CASSSRGSTDTQYF
15 TRBV6-1 CASSTTEYSNQPQHF
13 TRBV6-6 CASSLGQTAGYTF
17 TRBV4-3 CASSQELLGAAYNEQFF
15 TRBV19 CASNLGGLGASEQYF
15 TRBV5-4 CASSTGTGAGVGQYF
17 TRBV18 CASSPQAGGSNTGELFF
15 TRBV5-6 CASSLADSPYNEQFF
13 TRBV4-2 CASSQDLRTEAFF
16 TRBV10-3 CAISASTGINTGELFF
13 TRBV4-1 CASSQVLIDVLTF
11 TRBV5-6 CASSLQGRAFF
14 TRBV29-1 CSPAKGRDDTEAFF
15 TRBV25-1 CASSEPGVTVYGYTF